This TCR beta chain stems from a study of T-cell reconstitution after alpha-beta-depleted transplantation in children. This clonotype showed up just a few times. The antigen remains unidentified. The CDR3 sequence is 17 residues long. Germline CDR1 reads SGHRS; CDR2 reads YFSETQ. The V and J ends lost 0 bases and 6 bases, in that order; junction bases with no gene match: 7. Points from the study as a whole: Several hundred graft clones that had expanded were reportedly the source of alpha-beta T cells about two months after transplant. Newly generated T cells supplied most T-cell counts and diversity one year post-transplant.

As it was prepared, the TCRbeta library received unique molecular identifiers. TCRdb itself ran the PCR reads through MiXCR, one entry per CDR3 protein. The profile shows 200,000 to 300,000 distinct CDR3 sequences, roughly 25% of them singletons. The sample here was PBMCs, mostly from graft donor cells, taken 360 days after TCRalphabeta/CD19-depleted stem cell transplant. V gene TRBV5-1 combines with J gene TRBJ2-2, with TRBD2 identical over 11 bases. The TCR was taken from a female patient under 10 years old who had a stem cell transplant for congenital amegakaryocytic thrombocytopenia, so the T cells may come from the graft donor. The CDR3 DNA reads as TGCGCCAGCAGCTTGGGCCGACTAGCGGGGAGTTCCGGGGAGCTGTTTTTT. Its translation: CASSLGRLAGSSGELFF.